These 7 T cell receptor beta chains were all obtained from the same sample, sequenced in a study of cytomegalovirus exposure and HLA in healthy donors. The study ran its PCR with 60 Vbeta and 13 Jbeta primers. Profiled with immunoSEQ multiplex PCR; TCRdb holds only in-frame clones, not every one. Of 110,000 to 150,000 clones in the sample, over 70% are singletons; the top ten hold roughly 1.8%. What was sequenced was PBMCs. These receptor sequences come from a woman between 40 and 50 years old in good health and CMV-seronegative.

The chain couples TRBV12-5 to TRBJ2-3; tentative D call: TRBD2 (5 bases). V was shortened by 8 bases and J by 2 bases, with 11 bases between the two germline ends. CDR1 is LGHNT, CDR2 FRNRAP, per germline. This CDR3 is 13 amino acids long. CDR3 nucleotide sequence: TGTGCTAGTACACTAGTAAACACAGATACGCAGTATTTT. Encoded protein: CASTLVNTDTQYF.

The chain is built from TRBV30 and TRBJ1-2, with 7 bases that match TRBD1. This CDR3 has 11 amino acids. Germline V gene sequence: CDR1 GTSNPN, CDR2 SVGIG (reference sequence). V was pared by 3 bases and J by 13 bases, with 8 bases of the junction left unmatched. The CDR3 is CAWSAGQLSTF. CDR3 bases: TGTGCCTGGAGCGCGGGACAGTTAAGCACCTTC.

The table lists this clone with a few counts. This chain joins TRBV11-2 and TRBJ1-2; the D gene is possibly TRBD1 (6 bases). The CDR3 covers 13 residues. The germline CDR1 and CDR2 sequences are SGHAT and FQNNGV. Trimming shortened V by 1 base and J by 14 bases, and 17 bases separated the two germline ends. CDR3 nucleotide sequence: TGTGCCAGCAGCTTAGTTTCGCAACAGGGCGAGACCTTC. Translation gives CASSLVSQQGETF.

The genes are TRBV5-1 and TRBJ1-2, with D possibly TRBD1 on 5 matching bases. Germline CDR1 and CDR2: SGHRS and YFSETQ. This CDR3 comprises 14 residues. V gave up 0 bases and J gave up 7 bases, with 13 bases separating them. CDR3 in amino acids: CASSLGQGQSGYTF. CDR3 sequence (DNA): TGCGCCAGCAGCTTGGGGCAGGGCCAGAGTGGCTACACCTTC. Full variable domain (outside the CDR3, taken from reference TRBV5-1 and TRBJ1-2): KAGVTQTPRYLIKTRGQQVTLSCSPISGHRSVSWYQQTPGQGLQFLFEYFSETQRNKGNFPGRFSGRQFSNSRSEMNVSTLELGDSALYLCASSLGQGQSGYTFGSGTRLTVV.

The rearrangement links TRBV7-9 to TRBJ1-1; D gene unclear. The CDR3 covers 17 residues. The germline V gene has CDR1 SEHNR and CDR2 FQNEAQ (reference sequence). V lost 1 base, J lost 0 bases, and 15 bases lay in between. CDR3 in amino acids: CASSLGLVEGLNTEAFF. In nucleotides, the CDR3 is TGTGCCAGCAGCTTAGGGTTGGTTGAGGGCCTGAACACTGAAGCTTTCTTT. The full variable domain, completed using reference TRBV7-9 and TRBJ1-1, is DTGVSQNPRHKITKRGQNVTFRCDPISEHNRLYWYRQTLGQGPEFLTYFQNEAQLEKSRLLSDRFSAERPKGSFSTLEIQRTEQGDSAMYLCASSLGLVEGLNTEAFFGQGTRLTVV.

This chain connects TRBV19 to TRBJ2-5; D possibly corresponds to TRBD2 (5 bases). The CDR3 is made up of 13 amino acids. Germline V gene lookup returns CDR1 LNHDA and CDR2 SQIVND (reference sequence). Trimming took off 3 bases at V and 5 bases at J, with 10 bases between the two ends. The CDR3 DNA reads TGTGCCAGTAGTATGGGGAGTGGGGAGACCCAGTACTTC. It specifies CASSMGSGETQYF.

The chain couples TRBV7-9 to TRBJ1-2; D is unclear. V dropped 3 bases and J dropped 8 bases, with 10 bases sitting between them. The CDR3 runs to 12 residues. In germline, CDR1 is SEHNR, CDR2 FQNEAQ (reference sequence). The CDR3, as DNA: TGTGCCAGCAGCTTGGCCATAATCGGCTACACCTTC. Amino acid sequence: CASSLAIIGYTF.